This TCR beta chain was captured in a study of OX40 agonist ivuxolimab in advanced cancers. Study overall: As their treatment, patients were administered ivuxolimab, an agonistic anti-OX40 (CD134) antibody. At about 81% male, the cohort had a mean age of 60 years, ranging from roughly 20 to 90. Two cutaneous melanoma patients and one hepatocellular carcinoma patient, three in all, had partial responses.

In regard to this clone: What it binds is not known.

Study-wide points: Expanded peripheral T cells had an undetermined antigen specificity.

The table came from immunoSEQ multiplex PCR; TCRdb's copy has only in-frame clones and leaves some out. The table has 70,000 or so clones, 70% to 90% seen once; the top ten hold about 1.3%. Here the sequenced sample was CD4+ or CD8+ T cells sorted from blood, taken in a trial of the OX40 agonist ivuxolimab. The receptor comes from an adult with an advanced solid tumor such as melanoma, head and neck, liver or kidney cancer.

In DNA form, the CDR3 reads TGTGCCAGCAGCACCGGTGGTGCAACCCAAGAGACCCAGTACTTC. Amino acids: CASSTGGATQETQYF. The chain is built from TRBV11-3 and TRBJ2-5, with D hard to call. From germline, CDR1 is SGHNT and CDR2 YENEEA. The CDR3 is 15 residues long. Trimming took off 5 bases at V and 1 base at J, with 14 bases between the two ends.